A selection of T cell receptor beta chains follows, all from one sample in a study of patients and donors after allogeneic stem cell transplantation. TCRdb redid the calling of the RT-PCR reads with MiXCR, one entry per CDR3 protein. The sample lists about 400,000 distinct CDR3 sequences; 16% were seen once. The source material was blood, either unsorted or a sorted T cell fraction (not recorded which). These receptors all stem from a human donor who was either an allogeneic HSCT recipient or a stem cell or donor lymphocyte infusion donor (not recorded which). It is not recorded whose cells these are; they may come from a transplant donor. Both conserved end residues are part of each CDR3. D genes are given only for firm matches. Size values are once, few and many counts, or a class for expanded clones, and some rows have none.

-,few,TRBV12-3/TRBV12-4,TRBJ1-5,CASRPPVGQPQHF,TGTGCCAGCAGACCCCCGGTTGGGCAGCCCCAGCATTTT
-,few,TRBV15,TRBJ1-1,CATSRQGRNTDAFF,TGTGCCACCAGCAGACAAGGTAGGAACACTGATGCTTTCTTT
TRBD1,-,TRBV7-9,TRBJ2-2,CASSLAGQARGGLFF,TGTGCCAGCAGCTTAGCCGGACAGGCCCGTGGGGGGCTGTTTTTT
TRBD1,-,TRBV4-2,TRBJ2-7,CASSPSGDRGPYEQYF,TGTGCCAGCAGCCCTTCAGGGGACAGGGGACCCTACGAGCAGTACTTC
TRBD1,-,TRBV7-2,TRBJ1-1,CASSFRGQAEAFF,TGTGCCAGCAGCTTTCGGGGACAGGCCGAAGCTTTCTTT
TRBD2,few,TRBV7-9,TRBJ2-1,CASSSRLAPSSYNEQFF,TGTGCCAGCAGCTCAAGACTAGCCCCTTCCTCCTACAATGAGCAGTTCTTC
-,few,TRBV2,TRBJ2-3,CASSEAFGGTDTQYF,TGTGCCAGCAGTGAAGCTTTTGGAGGGACAGATACGCAGTATTTT
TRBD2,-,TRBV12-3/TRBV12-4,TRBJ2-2,CASSPSVAGTGELFF,TGTGCCAGCAGCCCCTCGGTAGCGGGCACCGGGGAGCTGTTTTTT
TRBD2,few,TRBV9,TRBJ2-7,CASSPGTSSYEQYF,TGTGCCAGCAGCCCCGGGACTAGCAGCTACGAGCAGTACTTC
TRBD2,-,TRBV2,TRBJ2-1,CASSAGLARGDNEQFF,TGTGCCAGCAGTGCCGGACTAGCGAGGGGCGACAATGAGCAGTTCTTC
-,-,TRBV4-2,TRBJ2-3,CASSLLKRTDTQYF,TGTGCCAGCAGTTTGTTAAAGCGCACAGATACGCAGTATTTT
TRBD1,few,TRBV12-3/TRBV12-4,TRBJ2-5,CASSSRQGRETQYF,TGTGCCAGCAGTTCCAGACAGGGTAGGGAGACCCAGTACTTC
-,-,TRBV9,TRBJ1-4,CARHRATGEKLFF,TGTGCCCGCCACCGGGCCACGGGGGAAAAACTGTTTTTT
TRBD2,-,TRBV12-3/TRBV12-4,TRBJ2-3,CASSFAGGTDTQYF,TGTGCCAGCAGTTTTGCGGGAGGTACAGATACGCAGTATTTT
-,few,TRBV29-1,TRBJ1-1,CSVEGESNTEAFF,TGCAGCGTTGAGGGAGAATCGAACACTGAAGCTTTCTTT
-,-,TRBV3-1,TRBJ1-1,CASTTRDTEAFF,TGTGCCAGCACCACCAGGGATACTGAAGCTTTCTTT
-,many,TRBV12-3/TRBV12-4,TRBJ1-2,CASSRGGSTYGYTF,TGTGCCAGCAGCCGGGGTGGCAGCACCTATGGCTACACCTTC
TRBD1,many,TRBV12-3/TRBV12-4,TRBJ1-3,CASSLAGGSGNTIYF,TGTGCCAGCAGTTTGGCAGGGGGCTCTGGAAACACCATATATTTT
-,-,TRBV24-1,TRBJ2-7,CATSDPGRGEQYF,TGTGCCACCAGTGACCCCGGACGGGGCGAGCAGTACTTC
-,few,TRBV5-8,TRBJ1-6,CASGQTRSPLHF,TGTGCCAGCGGACAGACGCGATCACCCCTCCACTTT
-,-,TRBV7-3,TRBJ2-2,CASSSRAGGELFF,TGTGCCAGCAGCTCCCGGGCGGGCGGGGAGCTGTTTTTT
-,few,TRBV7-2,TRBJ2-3,CASSLGVWPQVTDTQYF,TGTGCCAGCAGCTTAGGGGTCTGGCCCCAGGTCACAGATACGCAGTATTTT
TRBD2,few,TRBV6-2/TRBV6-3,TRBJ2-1,CASSKGLAGGSSYNEQFF,TGTGCCAGCAGCAAGGGACTAGCGGGGGGAAGCTCCTACAATGAGCAGTTCTTC
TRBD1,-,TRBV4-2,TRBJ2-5,CASSQAQPGQLQETQYF,TGTGCCAGCAGCCAAGCTCAACCGGGACAGTTACAAGAGACCCAGTACTTC
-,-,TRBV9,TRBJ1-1,CASSGTDNTEAFF,TGTGCCAGCAGCGGGACAGATAACACTGAAGCTTTCTTT
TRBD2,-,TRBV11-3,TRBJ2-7,CASSLGLAGMDEQYF,TGTGCCAGCAGCTTGGGACTAGCGGGGATGGACGAGCAGTACTTC
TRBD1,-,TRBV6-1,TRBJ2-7,CASTRPGQGAQEQYF,TGTGCCAGCACCCGGCCGGGACAGGGGGCGCAGGAGCAGTACTTC
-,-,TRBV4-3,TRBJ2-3,CASSQEGTKADTQYF,TGCGCCAGCAGCCAAGAAGGGACCAAGGCGGATACGCAGTATTTT
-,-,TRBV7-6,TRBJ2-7,CASSPLTATSYEQYF,TGTGCCAGCAGCCCCCTGACAGCTACGTCCTACGAGCAGTACTTC